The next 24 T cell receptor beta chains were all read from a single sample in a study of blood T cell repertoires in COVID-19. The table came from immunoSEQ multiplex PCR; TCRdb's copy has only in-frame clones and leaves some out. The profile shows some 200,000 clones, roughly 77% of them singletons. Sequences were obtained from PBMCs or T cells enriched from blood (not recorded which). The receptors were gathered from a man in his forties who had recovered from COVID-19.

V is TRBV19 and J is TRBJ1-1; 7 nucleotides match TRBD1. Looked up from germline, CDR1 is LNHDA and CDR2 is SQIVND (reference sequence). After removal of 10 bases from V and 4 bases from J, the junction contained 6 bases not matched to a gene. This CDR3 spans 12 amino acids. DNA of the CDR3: TGTGCCACCTCTCAGGGGGTCACTGAAGCTTTCTTT. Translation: CATSQGVTEAFF.

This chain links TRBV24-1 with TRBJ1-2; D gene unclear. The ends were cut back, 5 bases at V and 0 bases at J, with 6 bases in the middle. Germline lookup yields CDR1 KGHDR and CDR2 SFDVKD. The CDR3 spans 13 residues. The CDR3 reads CATSARSNYGYTF. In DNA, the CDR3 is TGTGCCACCAGTGCGCGTTCTAACTATGGCTACACCTTC.

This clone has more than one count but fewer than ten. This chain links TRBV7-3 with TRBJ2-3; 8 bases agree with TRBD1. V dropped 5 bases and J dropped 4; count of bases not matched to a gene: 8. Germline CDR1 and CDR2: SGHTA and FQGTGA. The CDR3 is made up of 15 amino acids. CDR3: CASSPGQGRADTQYF. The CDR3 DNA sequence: TGTGCCAGCAGCCCCGGACAGGGAAGGGCAGATACGCAGTATTTT.

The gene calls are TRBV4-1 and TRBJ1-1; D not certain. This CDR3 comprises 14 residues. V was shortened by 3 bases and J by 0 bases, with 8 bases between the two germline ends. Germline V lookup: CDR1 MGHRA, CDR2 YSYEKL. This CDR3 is CASSQGSMNTEAFF. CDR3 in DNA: TGCGCCAGCAGCCAGGGGAGTATGAACACTGAAGCTTTCTTT.

CDR3 sequence: CASSPGQGATYGYTF. CDR3 sequence (DNA): TGTGCCAGCAGCCCCGGACAGGGGGCGACCTATGGCTACACCTTC. This chain connects TRBV16 to TRBJ1-2; 11 bases align to TRBD1. The length of the CDR3 is 15 residues. The V and J ends lost 4 bases and 4 bases, in that order; junction bases with no gene match: 5. Germline values: CDR1 KGHSY, CDR2 FQNENV.

CDR3 in amino acids: CASSLGAGRISEAFF. For the CDR3, the DNA is TGTGCCAGCAGCCTCGGGGCGGGACGGATCTCTGAAGCTTTCTTT. This sequence joins TRBV2 and TRBJ1-1, with D possibly TRBD1 on 5 matching bases. CDR3 size: 15 residues. V was clipped by 6 bases and J by 6 bases, with 20 bases between them. Germline V gives CDR1 SNHLY, CDR2 FYNNEI.

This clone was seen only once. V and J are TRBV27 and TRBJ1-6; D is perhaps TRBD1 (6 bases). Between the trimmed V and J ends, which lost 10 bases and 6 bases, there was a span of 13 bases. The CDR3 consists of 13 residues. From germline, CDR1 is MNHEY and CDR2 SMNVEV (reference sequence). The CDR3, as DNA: TGTGCCACCCGGGGGGCCTTTAATTCACCCCTCCACTTT. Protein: CATRGAFNSPLHF.

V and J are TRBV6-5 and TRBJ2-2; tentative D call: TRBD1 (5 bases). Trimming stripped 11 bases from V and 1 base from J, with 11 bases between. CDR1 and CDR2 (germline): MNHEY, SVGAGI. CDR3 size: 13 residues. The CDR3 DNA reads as TGTGCCGTGGGCAGGGAGAACACCGGGGAGCTGTTTTTT. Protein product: CAVGRENTGELFF.

DNA for the CDR3: TGCGCCAGCAGCCCTGAGGACAGGTTGAACACTGAAGCTTTCTTT. Encoded protein: CASSPEDRLNTEAFF. The chain has TRBV5-1 and TRBJ1-1; 7 bases align to TRBD1. J gave up 0 bases and V 4 bases, and 6 bases lay outside the gene matches. This CDR3 comprises 15 residues. Germline CDR1 is SGHRS and CDR2 is YFSETQ. The whole variable domain, remainder taken from reference TRBV5-1 and TRBJ1-1, is KAGVTQTPRYLIKTRGQQVTLSCSPISGHRSVSWYQQTPGQGLQFLFEYFSETQRNKGNFPGRFSGRQFSNSRSEMNVSTLELGDSALYLCASSPEDRLNTEAFFGQGTRLTVV.

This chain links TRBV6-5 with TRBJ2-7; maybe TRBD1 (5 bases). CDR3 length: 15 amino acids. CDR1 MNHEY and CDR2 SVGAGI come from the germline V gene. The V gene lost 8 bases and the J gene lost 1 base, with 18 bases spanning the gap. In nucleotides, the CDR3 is TGTGCCAGCGAAGTGGGGCTTGAAGTGTCCTACGAGCAGTACTTC. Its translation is CASEVGLEVSYEQYF.

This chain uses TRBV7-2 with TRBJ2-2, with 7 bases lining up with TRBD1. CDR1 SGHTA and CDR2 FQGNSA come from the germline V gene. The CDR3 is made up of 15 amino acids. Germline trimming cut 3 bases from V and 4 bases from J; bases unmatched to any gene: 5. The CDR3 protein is CASSFATGSTGELFF. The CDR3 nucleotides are TGTGCCAGCAGCTTCGCGACAGGGTCCACCGGGGAGCTGTTTTTT.

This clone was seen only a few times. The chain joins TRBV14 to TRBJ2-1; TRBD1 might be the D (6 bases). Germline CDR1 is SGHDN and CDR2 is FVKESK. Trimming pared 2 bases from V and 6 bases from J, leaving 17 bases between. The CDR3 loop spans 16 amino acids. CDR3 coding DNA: TGTGCCAGCAGCCAAAAAAGGGGCGTCAGGGGCAATGAGCAGTTCTTC. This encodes CASSQKRGVRGNEQFF.

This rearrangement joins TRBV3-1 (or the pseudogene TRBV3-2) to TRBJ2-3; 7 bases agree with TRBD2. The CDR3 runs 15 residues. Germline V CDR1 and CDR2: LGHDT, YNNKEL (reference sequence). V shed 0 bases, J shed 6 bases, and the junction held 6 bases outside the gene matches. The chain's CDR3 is CASSQDKWRGDTQYF. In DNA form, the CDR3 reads TGTGCCAGCAGCCAAGATAAGTGGCGGGGGGATACGCAGTATTTT.

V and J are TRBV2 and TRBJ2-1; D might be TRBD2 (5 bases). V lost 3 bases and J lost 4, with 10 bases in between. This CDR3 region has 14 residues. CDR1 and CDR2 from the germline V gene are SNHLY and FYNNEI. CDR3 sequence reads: CASSELAGYNEQFF. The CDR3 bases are TGTGCCAGCAGTGAGCTAGCCGGGTACAATGAGCAGTTCTTC. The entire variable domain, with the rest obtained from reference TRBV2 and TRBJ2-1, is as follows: EPEVTQTPSHQVTQMGQEVILRCVPISNHLYFYWYRQILGQKVEFLVSFYNNEISEKSEIFDDQFSVERPDGSNFTLKIRSTKLEDSAMYFCASSELAGYNEQFFGPGTRLTVL.

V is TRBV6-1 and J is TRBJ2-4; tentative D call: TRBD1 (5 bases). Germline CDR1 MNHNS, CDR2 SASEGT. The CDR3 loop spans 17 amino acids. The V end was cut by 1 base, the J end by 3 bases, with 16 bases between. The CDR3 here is CASSEDPGKVGKNIQYF. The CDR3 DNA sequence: TGTGCCAGCAGTGAAGATCCAGGGAAGGTTGGCAAAAACATTCAGTACTTC.

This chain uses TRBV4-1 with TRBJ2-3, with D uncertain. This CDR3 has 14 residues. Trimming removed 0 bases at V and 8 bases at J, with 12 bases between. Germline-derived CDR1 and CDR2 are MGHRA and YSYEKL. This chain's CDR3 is CASSQDSGSGTQYF. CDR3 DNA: TGCGCCAGCAGCCAAGATAGTGGATCGGGTACGCAGTATTTT.

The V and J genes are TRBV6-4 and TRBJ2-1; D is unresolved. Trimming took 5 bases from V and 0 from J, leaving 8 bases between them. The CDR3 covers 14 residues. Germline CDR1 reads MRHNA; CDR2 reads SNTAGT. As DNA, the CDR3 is TGTGCCAGCAGTATCGAGAGCTCCTACAATGAGCAGTTCTTC. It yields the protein CASSIESSYNEQFF.

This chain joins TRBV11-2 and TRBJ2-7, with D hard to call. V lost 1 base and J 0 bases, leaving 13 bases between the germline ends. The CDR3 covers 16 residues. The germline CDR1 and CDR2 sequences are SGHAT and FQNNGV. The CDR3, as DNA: TGTGCCAGCAGCTTAGGTGGAGCACCCTCCTCCTACGAGCAGTACTTC. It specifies CASSLGGAPSSYEQYF.

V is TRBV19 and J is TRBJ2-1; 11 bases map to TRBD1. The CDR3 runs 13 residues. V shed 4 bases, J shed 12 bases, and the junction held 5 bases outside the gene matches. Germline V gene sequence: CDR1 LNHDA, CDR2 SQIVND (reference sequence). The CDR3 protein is CASSNRDRGWQFF. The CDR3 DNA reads TGTGCCAGTAGTAACCGGGACAGGGGGTGGCAGTTCTTC.

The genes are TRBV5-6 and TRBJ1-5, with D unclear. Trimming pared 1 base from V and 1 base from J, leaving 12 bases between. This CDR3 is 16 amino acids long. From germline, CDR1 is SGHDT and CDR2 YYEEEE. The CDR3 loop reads CASSLRREWSNQPQHF. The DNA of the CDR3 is TGTGCCAGCAGCTTGAGAAGGGAGTGGAGCAATCAGCCCCAGCATTTT. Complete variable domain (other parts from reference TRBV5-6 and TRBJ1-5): DAGVTQSPTHLIKTRGQQVTLRCSPKSGHDTVSWYQQALGQGPQFIFQYYEEEERQRGNFPDRFSGHQFPNYSSELNVNALLLGDSALYLCASSLRREWSNQPQHFGDGTRLSIL.

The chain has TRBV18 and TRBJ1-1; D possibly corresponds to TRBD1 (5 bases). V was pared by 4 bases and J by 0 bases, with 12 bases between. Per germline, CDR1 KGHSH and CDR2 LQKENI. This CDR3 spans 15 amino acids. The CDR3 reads CASSRGGSLNTEAFF. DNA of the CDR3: TGTGCCAGCTCACGGGGGGGTAGCCTGAACACTGAAGCTTTCTTT.

As DNA, the CDR3 is TGTGCCAGCAGCATTACGGTCCACGAGCAGTACTTC. Its protein product is CASSITVHEQYF. This chain connects TRBV7-9 to TRBJ2-7; D gene unclear. The length of the CDR3 is 12 residues. V was pared by 5 bases and J by 5 bases, with 10 bases between. Germline V gene sequence: CDR1 SEHNR, CDR2 FQNEAQ (reference sequence).

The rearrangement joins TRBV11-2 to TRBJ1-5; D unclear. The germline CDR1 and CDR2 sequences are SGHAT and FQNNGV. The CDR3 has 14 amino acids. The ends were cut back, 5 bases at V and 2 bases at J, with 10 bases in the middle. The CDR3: CASSLNFGNQPQHF. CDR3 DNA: TGTGCCAGCAGCCTTAACTTCGGCAATCAGCCCCAGCATTTT.

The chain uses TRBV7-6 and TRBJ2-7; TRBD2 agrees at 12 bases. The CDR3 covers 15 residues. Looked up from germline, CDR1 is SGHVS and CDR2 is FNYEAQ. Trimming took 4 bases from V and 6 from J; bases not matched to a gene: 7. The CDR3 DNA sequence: TGTGCCAGCAGCTCCTCTAGCGGGAGGGCCTCCGAGCAGTACTTC. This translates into CASSSSSGRASEQYF.